What follows is one T cell receptor (beta chain) and its context. Generated by immunoSEQ multiplex PCR, the TCRdb table keeps only in-frame clones and is missing some. The sample holds roughly 680,000 clones; about two thirds are singletons and the top ten take 1.8%. V shed 1 base and J 7 bases; nucleotides not matched to a gene: 5. This CDR3 contains 14 residues. The germline CDR1 and CDR2 sequences are SGHAT and FQNNGV. The data were obtained in a study of shared clonotypes between healthy human individuals. The V call is TRBV11-2, the J call TRBJ2-7; TRBD1 matches 9 bases. Sequencing was performed on memory CD4+ T cells sorted from blood. Subset here: CD45RA-negative fraction. The source is a woman in her 30s in good health. As DNA, the CDR3 is TGTGCCAGCAGCTTAGGGACAGGGGAGGGGGAGCAGTACTTC. Protein sequence: CASSLGTGEGEQYF.